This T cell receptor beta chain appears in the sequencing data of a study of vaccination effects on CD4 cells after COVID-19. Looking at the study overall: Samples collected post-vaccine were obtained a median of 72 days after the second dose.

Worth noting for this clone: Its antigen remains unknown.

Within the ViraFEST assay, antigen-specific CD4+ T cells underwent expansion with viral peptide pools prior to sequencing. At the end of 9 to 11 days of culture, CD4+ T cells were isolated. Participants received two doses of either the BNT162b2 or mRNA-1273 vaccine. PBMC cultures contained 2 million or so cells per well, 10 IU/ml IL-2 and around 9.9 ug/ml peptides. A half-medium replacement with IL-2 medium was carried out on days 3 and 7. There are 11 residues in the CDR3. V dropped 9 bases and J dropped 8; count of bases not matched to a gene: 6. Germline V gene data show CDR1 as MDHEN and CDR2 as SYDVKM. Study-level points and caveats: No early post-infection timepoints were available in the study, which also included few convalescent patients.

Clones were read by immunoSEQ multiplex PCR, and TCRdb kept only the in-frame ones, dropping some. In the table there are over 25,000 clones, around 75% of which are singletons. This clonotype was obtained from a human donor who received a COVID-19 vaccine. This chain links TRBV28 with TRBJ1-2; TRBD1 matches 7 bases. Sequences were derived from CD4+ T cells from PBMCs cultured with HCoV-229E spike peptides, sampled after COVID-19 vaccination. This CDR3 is CASRDRGGYTF. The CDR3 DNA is TGTGCCAGTCGGGACAGAGGGGGCTACACCTTC.